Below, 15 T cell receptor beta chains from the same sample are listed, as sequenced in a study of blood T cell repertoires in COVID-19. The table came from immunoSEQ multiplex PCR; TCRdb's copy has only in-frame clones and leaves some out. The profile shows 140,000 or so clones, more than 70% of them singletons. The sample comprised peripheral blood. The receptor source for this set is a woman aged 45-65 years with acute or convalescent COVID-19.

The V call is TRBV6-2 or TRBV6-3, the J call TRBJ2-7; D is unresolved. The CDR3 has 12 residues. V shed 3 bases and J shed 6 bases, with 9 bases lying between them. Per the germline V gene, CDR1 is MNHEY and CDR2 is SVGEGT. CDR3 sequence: CASSYFSREQYF. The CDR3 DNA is TGTGCCAGCAGTTATTTCAGTCGCGAGCAGTACTTC.

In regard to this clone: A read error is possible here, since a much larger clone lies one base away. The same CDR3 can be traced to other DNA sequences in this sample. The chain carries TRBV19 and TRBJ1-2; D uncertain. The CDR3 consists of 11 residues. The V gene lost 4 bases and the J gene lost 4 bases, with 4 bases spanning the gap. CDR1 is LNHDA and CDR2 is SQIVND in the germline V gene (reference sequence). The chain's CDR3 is CASSTGYGYTF. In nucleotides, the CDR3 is TGTGCCAGTAGTACGGGCTATGGCTACACCTTC.

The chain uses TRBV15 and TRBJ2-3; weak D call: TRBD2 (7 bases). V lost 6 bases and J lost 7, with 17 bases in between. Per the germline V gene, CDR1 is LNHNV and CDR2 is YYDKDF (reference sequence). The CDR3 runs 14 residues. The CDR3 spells CATRRSGGANTQYF. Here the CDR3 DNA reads TGTGCCACCAGGAGGAGTGGGGGGGCTAATACGCAGTATTTT.

The CDR3 here is CASSQNRGLDYGYTF. The DNA for the CDR3 is TGCGCCAGCAGCCAGAACAGGGGGCTTGACTATGGCTACACCTTC. V usage is TRBV4-3 and J usage is TRBJ1-2; 9 positions match TRBD1. The CDR3 loop spans 15 amino acids. The ends lost 3 bases at V and 3 bases at J; junction bases unmatched: 5. From germline, CDR1 is LGHNA and CDR2 YSLEER.

CDR3 in DNA: TGTGCCAGCAGCTTGTCCGGACAGGGAGGGGATACGCAGTATTTT. Translating it yields CASSLSGQGGDTQYF. The gene calls are TRBV11-2 and TRBJ2-3; TRBD1 might be the D (8 bases). The CDR3 is made up of 15 amino acids. Germline V gene sequence: CDR1 SGHAT, CDR2 FQNNGV. Trimming cost V 3 bases and J 6 bases, with 16 bases left between them.

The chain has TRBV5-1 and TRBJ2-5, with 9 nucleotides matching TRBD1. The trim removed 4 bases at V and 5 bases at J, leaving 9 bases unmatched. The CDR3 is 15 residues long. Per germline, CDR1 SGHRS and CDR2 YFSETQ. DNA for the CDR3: TGCGCCAGCAGCCCGGGGACAGGGCGAGGGGAGACCCAGTACTTC. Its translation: CASSPGTGRGETQYF.

The CDR3 DNA follows: TGTGCCAGCAGACAGAACCAGGGTTCACCCCTCCACTTT. Protein sequence: CASRQNQGSPLHF. The genes are TRBV6-5 and TRBJ1-6, with D maybe TRBD1 (5 bases). CDR1 MNHEY and CDR2 SVGAGI come from the germline V gene. V shed 6 bases and J shed 9 bases, with 12 bases lying between them. The CDR3 has 13 amino acids.

CDR3 amino acids: CASSQKGPGSNEKLFF. CDR3 sequence (DNA): TGTGCCAGCAGCCAAAAGGGGCCGGGTTCTAATGAAAAACTGTTTTTT. The V call is TRBV3-1 (or the pseudogene TRBV3-2), the J call TRBJ1-4; D is perhaps TRBD1 (5 bases). The CDR3 is 16 residues long. The V end was cut by 2 bases, the J end by 3 bases, with 13 bases between. Germline values: CDR1 LGHDT, CDR2 YNNKEL (reference sequence).

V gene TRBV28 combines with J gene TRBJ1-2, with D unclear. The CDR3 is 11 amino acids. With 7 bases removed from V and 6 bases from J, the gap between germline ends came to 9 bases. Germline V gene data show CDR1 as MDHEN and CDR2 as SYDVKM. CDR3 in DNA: TGTGCCAGCATGTGGGCTGATGGCTACACCTTC. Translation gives CASMWADGYTF.

This chain's CDR3 is CASSFQGHGNYGYTF. The CDR3, as DNA: TGTGCCAGCAGCTTCCAAGGACACGGTAACTATGGCTACACCTTC. The chain links TRBV5-6 to TRBJ1-2; D perhaps matches TRBD1 (5 bases). Between the trimmed V and J ends, which lost 2 bases and 1 base, there was a span of 12 bases. This CDR3 contains 15 residues. Germline V lookup: CDR1 SGHDT, CDR2 YYEEEE.

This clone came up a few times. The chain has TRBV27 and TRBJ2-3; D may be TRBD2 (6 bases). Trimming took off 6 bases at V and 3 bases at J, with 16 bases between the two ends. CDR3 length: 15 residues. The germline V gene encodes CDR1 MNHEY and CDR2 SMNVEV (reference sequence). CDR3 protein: CASRPGYAGTDTQYF. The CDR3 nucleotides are TGTGCCAGCAGACCCGGGTATGCGGGGACAGATACGCAGTATTTT.

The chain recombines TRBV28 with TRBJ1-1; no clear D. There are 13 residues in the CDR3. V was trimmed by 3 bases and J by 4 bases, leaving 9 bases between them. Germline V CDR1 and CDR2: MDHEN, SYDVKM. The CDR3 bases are TGTGCCAGCAGTTTTTCCGGAGGCACTGAAGCTTTCTTT. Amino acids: CASSFSGGTEAFF. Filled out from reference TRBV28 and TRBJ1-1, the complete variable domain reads DVKVTQSSRYLVKRTGEKVFLECVQDMDHENMFWYRQDPGLGLRLIYFSYDVKMKEKGDIPEGYSVSREKKERFSLILESASTNQTSMYLCASSFSGGTEAFFGQGTRLTVV.

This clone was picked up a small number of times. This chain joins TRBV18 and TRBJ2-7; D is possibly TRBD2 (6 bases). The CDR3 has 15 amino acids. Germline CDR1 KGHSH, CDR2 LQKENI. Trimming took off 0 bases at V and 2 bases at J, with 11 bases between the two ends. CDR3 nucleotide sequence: TGTGCCAGCTCACCACCGTTAGCGGCTGCCTACGAGCAGTACTTC. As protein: CASSPPLAAAYEQYF.

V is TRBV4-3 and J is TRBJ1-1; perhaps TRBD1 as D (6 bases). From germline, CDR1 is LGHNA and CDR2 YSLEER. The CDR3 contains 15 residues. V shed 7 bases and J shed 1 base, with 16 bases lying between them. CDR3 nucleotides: TGCGCCAGCACAAGCATAGGACAGCCGAACACTGAAGCTTTCTTT. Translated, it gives CASTSIGQPNTEAFF.

Written as DNA, the CDR3 is TGTGCCAGCAGCCCGAGACAGGGAGAAAACACTGAAGCTTTCTTT. Translating it yields CASSPRQGENTEAFF. This chain joins TRBV9 and TRBJ1-1; 7 nucleotides line up with TRBD1. This CDR3 has 15 amino acids. V was pared by 4 bases and J by 2 bases, with 8 bases of the junction left unmatched. CDR1 is SGDLS and CDR2 is YYNGEE in the germline V gene.